This TCR beta chain was recorded in a study of shared clonotypes between healthy human individuals (dated by TCRdb to about 2020). Background for the entire study: The cohort comprised a couple of women and a few men aged 18 to 49 years. For each donor, CD4 naive and CD4 memory were each run on three plates, CD8 naive on two plates, and CD8 memory on one plate. To estimate repertoire size and how much clonotypes are shared between individuals, the study performed deep sequencing of blood TCR repertoires from a few healthy adults. To increase sequencing depth and limit assay-specific biases, TCR repertoire library preparation and sequencing were carried out by different laboratories using diverse techniques. Each donor's leukapheresis produced roughly between roughly 0.94 and 9.5 billion PBMCs.

Inclusive of the bounding cysteine and phenylalanine, the CDR3 is 13 residues long. Of all the DNA, just the CDR3 is kept, 39 bases in frame from base 1. CDR1 ENHRY and CDR2 SYGVKD are derived from the germline V gene. V and J are truncated by 9 bases and 0 bases respectively, leaving an intervening sequence of 11 bases. Using the deep immunoSEQ assay, multiplex PCR amplified TCR CDR3 regions from genomic DNA. Genomic DNA extracted from each cell subset was distributed evenly over all wells of several immunoSEQ 96-well plates, and each plate served as one replicate. Each replicate PCR for sorted subsets received 150 to 250 ng genomic DNA, equal to roughly 30,000 T cell genomes. Purified libraries were measured with a Qubit 3.0 fluorometer, size-checked on a Bioanalyzer 2100, and measured again with the KAPA Library Quantification kit. Every immunoSEQ 96-well plate was sequenced on a separate single-read 150-cycle Illumina NextSeq 550 flow cell. Per the authors' processing: Because the immunoSEQ output included only junctional sequences and no quality scores, the filtering could not be the same as the filtering used for full-length reads. Sequences were annotated with PyIR, a Python wrapper for IgBLAST v1.9, using IMGT germline references to assign V/J genes and CDR3. Reads were filtered out if the reads had weak V/J assignments (E-value above 1e-6), no CDR3, stop codons, out-of-frame junctions, or ambiguous translated residues. V3J clonotypes were defined as sequences sharing an identical inferred V gene, J gene, and CDR3 amino acid sequence. The percentage overlap between two repertoires was calculated by dividing the number of shared unique clonotypes by the size of the smaller repertoire. RTK rarefaction, the Chao1 estimator, and Recon v2.1 estimates of unobserved clonotypes were used to assess repertoire richness. OLGA was used to compute generation probabilities for all TCRbeta clonotypes that the gDNA method yielded from a few donors. Held by TCRdb, this immuneACCESS table contains in-frame sequences only and omits some clones. Under half of the omission traces to an unresolved V gene where checked; the cause of the rest is unknown. V, J and clone size are taken as reported in that table, and D and trimming were inferred from the DNA itself. The sample table shows under 2.5 million clones, and around 90% are seen once. The biggest ten clones account for around 0.35% of the sample.

Concerning this clone itself: Its antigen has not been determined. One base away there is no much larger clone; base qualities are not given.

Donors were healthy HIV-negative adults with no recently reported acute infections or vaccinations. Every donor was a Caucasian adult residing in Nashville, Tennessee, USA. CD4+ T cells were enriched by magnetic negative selection; naive cells were then positively selected on CD45RA, and the negative fraction formed the memory subset. After blood collection by leukapheresis, PBMCs were isolated using Ficoll-Histopaque density gradient centrifugation and then cryopreserved in the vapor phase of liquid nitrogen. Analytical flow cytometry was used to check the purity and quantity of every magnetically sorted T cell population. Genomic DNA was isolated from each sorted fraction and quantified by UV absorbance on a Nanodrop 2000c. The investigation overall reported the following: Even with the large sequencing depth, rarefaction of the sorted-subset datasets indicated that sequencing was incomplete. Pairwise subsampling led to the expectation that sequencing depth would affect the degree of clonotype sharing among donors. Estimated clonotype richness was generally larger for naive than for memory subsets. The genetic and exposure-history diversity represented was limited by the small number of donors. When several donors were compared, the shared fraction of clonotypes was about 5% for naive CD4, 3.5% to 4% for naive CD8, 2.3% for memory CD4, and 0.35% to 0.4% for memory CD8. Sampling was restricted to blood, and TCR repertoires in tissue are likely to differ from TCR repertoires in blood. Compared with non-shared clonotypes, clonotypes shared by all four sorted-subset donors had higher generation probabilities.

The receptor was derived from a man aged 18 to 29 in good health. Some clones in this sample may be carry-over from other donors' samples. The chain is made from TRBV10-3 and TRBJ1-1, with TRBD1 as a weak D call on 6 bases. Sequenced: naive CD4+ T cells from PBMCs. The meaning of the sample's cell subset or site label: CD45RA+ positively selected. The CDR3 loop reads CAITDSMNTEAFF. Read as DNA, the sequence is TGTGCCATTACGGACAGCATGAACACTGAAGCTTTCTTT.